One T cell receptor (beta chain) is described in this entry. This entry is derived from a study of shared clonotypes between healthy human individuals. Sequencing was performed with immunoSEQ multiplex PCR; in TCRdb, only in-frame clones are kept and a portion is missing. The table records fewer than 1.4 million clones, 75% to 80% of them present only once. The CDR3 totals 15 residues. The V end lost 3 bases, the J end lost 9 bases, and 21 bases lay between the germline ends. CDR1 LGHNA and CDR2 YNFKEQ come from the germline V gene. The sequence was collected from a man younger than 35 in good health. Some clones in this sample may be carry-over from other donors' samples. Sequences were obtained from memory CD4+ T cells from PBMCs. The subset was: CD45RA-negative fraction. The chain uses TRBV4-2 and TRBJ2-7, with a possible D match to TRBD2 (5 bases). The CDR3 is CASSQERLPSFTQYF. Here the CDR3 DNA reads TGTGCCAGCAGCCAGGAAAGACTACCCAGCTTTACGCAGTACTTC.